This T cell receptor (beta chain) was identified in a study of shared clonotypes between healthy human individuals. From germline, CDR1 is MDHEN and CDR2 SYDVKM. The V end lost 6 bases, the J end lost 0 bases, and 13 bases lay between the germline ends. The CDR3 runs 15 residues. The table came from immunoSEQ multiplex PCR; TCRdb's copy has only in-frame clones and leaves some out. Here the sample spans some 2 million clones, about 95% being singletons. Naive CD8 cells, CD45RO-negative and positively selected for CCR7, excluded terminally differentiated effector memory CD45RA+ cells. This clonotype was sampled from a man between 18 and 29 years old in good health. The sequenced material came from naive CD8+ T cells sorted from blood. The chain employs TRBV28 and TRBJ2-3; D remains unclear. The CDR3 DNA reads TGTGCCAGCAGCAATCTTGGATTTAGCACAGATACGCAGTATTTT. Translating gives CASSNLGFSTDTQYF.